The clone carrying this T cell receptor (beta chain) was detected a few times. What it recognizes is unknown. This specimen belongs to a study of beta chain features in type 1 diabetes. Across the study: Patients looked much like healthy donors when it came to age, gender and cell yields.

CDR3 length equals 15 residues. Trimming cost V 8 bases and J 4 bases, with 23 bases left between them. CDR1 SQVTM and CDR2 ANQGSEA come from the germline V gene. The whole isolated RNA underwent reverse transcription, so sequencing captured expressed TCRB transcripts. Some clones are missing from TCRdb's copy, which holds only in-frame ones; the method was immunoSEQ multiplex PCR. The table has roughly 730,000 clones, about an eighth seen once. General study results and limits: When Type 1 diabetes patients were examined, their TCRB CDR3s proved moderately but significantly shorter in all four CD4+ subsets.

The chain recombines TRBV29-1 with TRBJ1-2; D gene ambiguous. This clonotype originated in a man younger than 35 with type 1 diabetes. Sequencing input: naive CD4+ T cells from blood. This chain's CDR3 is CSSEVIWGGIYGYTF. DNA of the CDR3: TGCAGCTCTGAGGTGATTTGGGGAGGGATCTATGGCTACACCTTC.